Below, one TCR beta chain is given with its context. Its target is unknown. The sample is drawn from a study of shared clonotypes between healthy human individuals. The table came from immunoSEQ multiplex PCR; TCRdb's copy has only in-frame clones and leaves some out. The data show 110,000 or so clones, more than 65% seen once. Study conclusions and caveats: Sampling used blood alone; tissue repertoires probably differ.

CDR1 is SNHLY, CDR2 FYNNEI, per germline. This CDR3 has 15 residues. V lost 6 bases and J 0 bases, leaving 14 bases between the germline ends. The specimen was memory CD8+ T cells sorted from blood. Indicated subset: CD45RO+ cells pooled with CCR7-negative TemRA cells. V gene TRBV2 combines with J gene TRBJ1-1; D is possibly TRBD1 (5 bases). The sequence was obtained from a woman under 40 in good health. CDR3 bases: TGTGCCAGCAGGGTCGGGACGGCCATGAACACTGAAGCTTTCTTT. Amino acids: CASRVGTAMNTEAFF.